This TCR beta chain appears in the sequencing data of a study of tumor-infiltrating lymphocytes in primary liver carcinoma. This clonotype was observed a few times. Its antigen is as yet unknown. V was pared by 7 bases and J by 5 bases, with 8 bases of the junction left unmatched. The germline V gene has CDR1 SNHLY and CDR2 FYNNEI. CDR3 length equals 14 residues. The researchers obtained blood RNA from unsorted whole blood and also extracted germline DNA. About 4 milliliters of peripheral blood were drawn presurgically. From 500 ng of total RNA, TCR beta-specific cDNA was reverse-transcribed using a constant-region primer. Sequencing libraries for TCR beta derived from three nested multiplex PCR rounds that used slightly modified ARM-PCR. It was with TRBV1-TRBV30 forward primers and a C-beta reverse primer that the first two PCR rounds were run, at about 9 cycles each. Each CDR3 protein gets one entry after TCRdb re-called the multiplex PCR reads with MiXCR. The sample carries nearly 200,000 distinct CDR3 sequences, approximately 64% recorded once.

Points from the study as a whole: The 250 largest clones made up significantly more of tumor than blood repertoires (p = 0.039).

This TCR derives from a woman aged 55-70 years with primary liver carcinoma and hepatitis B virus infection. The chain links TRBV2 to TRBJ2-7, with 10 bases that match TRBD1. The sequenced sample was peripheral blood. The chain's CDR3 is CASNRQGADDEQYF. The CDR3 nucleotides are TGTGCCAGCAACCGACAGGGGGCCGACGACGAGCAGTACTTC.